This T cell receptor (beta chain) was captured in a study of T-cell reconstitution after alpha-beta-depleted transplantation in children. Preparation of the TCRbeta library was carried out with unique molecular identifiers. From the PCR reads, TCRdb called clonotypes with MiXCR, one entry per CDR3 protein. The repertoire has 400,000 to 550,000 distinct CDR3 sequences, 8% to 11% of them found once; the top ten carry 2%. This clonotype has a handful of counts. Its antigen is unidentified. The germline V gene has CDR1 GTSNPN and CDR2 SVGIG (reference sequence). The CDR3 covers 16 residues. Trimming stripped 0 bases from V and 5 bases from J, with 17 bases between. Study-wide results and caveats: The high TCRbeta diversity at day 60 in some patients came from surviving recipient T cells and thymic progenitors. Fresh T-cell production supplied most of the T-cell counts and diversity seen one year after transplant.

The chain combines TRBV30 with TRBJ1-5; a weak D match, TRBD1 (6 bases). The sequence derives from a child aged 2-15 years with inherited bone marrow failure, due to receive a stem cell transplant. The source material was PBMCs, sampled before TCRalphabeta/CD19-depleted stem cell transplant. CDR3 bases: TGTGCCTGGAGTGTACGGGGGGGGGCTTGGTATCAGCCCCAGCATTTT. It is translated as CAWSVRGGAWYQPQHF.